Included here is one T cell receptor (beta chain) sequence, with context. The antigen is unknown. The data were taken from a study of cytotoxic CD8 clonotypes in ibrutinib-treated CLL. About the study: Response samples were taken after a median roughly twelve months of treatment, range 6 to 36.

CDR1 is MGHRA and CDR2 is YSYEKL in the germline V gene. Germline trimming cut 3 bases from V and 4 bases from J; bases unmatched to any gene: 5. This CDR3 spans 14 amino acids. Study-level points and caveats: Clonality, elevated at ibrutinib response, dropped back toward baseline at progression. Public clonotypes (which were uncommon) either contracted or remained stable on treatment.

Only in-frame clones appear in the TCRdb table, and some are missing; sequencing was by immunoSEQ multiplex PCR. Of 200,000 to 250,000 clones listed, less than 75% are singletons. The sample consisted of PBMCs, taken after 24 months of ibrutinib treatment. This TCR was sampled from a human donor with chronic lymphocytic leukemia. The V and J genes are TRBV4-1 and TRBJ2-7; 8 nucleotides align to TRBD2. Written as DNA, the CDR3 is TGCGCCAGCAGCCAGCCGGGACTAGATTACGAGCAGTACTTC. Protein: CASSQPGLDYEQYF.